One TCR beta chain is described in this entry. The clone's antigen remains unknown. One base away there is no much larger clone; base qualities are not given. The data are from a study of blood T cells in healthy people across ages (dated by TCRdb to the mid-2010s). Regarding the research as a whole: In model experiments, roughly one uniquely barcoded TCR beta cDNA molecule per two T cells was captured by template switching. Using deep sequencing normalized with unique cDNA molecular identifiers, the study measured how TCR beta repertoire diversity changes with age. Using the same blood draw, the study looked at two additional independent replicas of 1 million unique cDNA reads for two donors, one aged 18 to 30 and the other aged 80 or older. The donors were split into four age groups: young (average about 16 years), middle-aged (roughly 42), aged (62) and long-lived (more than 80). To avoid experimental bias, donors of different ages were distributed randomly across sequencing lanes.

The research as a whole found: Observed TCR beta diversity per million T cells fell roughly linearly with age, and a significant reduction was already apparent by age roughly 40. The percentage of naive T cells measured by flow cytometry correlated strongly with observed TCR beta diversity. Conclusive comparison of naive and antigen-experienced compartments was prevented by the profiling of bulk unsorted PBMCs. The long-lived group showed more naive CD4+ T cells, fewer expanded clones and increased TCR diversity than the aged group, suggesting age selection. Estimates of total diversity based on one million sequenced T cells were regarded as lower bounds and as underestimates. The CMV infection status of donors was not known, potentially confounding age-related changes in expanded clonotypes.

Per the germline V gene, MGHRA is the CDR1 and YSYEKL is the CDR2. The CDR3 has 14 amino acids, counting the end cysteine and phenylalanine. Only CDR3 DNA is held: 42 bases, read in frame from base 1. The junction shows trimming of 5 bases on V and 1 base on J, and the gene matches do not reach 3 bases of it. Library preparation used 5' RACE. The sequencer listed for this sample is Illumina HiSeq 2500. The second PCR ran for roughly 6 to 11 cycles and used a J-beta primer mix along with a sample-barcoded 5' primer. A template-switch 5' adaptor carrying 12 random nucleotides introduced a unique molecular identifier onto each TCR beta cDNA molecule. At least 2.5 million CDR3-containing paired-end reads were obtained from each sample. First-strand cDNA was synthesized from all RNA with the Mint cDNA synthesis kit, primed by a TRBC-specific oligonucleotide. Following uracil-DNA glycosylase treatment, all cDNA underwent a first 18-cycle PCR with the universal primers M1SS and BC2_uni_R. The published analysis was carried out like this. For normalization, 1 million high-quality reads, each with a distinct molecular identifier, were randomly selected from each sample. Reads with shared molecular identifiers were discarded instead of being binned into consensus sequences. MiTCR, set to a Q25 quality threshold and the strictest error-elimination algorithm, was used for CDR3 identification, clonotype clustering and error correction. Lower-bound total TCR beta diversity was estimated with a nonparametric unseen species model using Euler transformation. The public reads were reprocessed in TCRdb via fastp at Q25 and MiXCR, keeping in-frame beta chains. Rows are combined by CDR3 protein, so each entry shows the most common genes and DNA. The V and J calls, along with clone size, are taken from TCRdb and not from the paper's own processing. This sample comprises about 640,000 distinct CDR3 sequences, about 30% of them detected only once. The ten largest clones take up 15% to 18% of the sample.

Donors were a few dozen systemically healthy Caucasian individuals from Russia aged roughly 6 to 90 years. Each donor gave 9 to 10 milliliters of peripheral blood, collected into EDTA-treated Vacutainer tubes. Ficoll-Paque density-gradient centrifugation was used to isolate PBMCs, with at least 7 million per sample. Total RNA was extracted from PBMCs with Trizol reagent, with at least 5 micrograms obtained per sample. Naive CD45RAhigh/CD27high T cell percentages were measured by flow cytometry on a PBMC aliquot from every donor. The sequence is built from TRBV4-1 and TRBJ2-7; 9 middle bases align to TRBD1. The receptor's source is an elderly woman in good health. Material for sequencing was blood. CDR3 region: CASSGTGHSYEQYF. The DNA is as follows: TGCGCCAGCAGCGGGACAGGGCATTCCTACGAGCAGTACTTC.